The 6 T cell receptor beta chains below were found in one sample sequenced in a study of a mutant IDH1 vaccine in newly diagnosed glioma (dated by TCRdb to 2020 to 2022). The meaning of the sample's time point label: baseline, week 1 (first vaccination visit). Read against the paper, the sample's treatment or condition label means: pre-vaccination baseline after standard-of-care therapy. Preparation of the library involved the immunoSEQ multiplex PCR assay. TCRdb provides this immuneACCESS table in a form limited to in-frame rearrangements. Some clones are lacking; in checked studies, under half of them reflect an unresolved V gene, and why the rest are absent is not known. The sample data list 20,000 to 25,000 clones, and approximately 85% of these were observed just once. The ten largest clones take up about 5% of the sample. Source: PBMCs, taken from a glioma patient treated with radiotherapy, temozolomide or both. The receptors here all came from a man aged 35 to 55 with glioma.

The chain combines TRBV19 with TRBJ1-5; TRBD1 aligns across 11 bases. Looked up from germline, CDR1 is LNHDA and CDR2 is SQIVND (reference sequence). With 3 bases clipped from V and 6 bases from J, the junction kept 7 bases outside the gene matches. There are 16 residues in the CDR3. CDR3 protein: CASSIRAGTGGQPQHF. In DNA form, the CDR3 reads TGTGCCAGTAGTATCAGGGCCGGGACAGGGGGTCAGCCCCAGCATTTT.

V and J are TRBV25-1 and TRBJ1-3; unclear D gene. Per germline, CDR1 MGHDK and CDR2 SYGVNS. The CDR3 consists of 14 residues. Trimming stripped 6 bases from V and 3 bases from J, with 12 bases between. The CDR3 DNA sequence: TGTGCCAGCAGAGAAGCGTTAGGTGGAAACACCATATATTTT. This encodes CASREALGGNTIYF.

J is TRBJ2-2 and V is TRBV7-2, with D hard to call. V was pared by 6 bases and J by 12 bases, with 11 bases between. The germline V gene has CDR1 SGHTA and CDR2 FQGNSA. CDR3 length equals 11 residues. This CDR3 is CASRSAIKLFF. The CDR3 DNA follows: TGTGCCAGCAGATCTGCAATTAAGCTGTTTTTT. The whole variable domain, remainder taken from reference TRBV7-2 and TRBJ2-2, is GAGVSQSPSNKVTEKGKDVELRCDPISGHTALYWYRQSLGQGLEFLIYFQGNSAPDKSGLPSDRFSAERTGGSVSTLTIQRTQQEDSAVYLCASRSAIKLFFGEGSRLTVL.

The CDR3 protein is CASSLNRGVSYGYTF. CDR3 nucleotides: TGTGCCAGCAGTCTCAACAGGGGAGTCTCCTATGGCTACACCTTC. The gene calls are TRBV7-8 and TRBJ1-2, with 7 bases that match TRBD1. This CDR3 region has 15 residues. Per the germline V gene, CDR1 is SGHVS and CDR2 is FQNEAQ. V lost 6 bases and J lost 4; bases outside the gene matches: 11.

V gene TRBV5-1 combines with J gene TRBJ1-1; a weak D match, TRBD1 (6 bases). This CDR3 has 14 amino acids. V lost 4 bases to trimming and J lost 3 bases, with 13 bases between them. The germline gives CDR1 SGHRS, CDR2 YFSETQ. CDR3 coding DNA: TGCGCCAGCAGCACAGGACAGTACCACACTGAAGCTTTCTTT. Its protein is CASSTGQYHTEAFF.

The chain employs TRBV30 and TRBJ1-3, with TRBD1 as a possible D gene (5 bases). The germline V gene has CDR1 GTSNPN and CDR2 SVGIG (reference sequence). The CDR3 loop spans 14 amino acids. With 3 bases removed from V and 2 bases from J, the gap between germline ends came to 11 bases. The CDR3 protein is CAWSWGGTGNTIYF. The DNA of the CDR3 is TGTGCCTGGAGCTGGGGGGGTACTGGAAACACCATATATTTT.